This is a list of T cell receptor beta chains from one sample in a study of CD8 T cells in ankylosing spondylitis. MiXCR, applied by TCRdb to the 5' RACE reads, yields one record per CDR3 protein. The table includes over 600,000 distinct CDR3 sequences, about 20% detected once. The sequencing sample was made of blood, either unsorted or a sorted T cell fraction (not recorded which). Receptors were obtained from a male donor with ankylosing spondylitis. CDR3s include the opening cysteine and the closing phenylalanine or tryptophan. The D gene is left open where the match is weak. A clone size is listed for some rows: how often the clone was seen (once, few, many), or a class if it is expanded.

clone_size j_call v_call d_call cdr3_nt cdr3_aa
few TRBJ1-2 TRBV20-1 - TGCAGTGCCGGGGGGGGCTACACCTTC CSAGGGYTF
few TRBJ2-5 TRBV10-3 - TGTGCCATCAGTGAGCAGGGTTTGGAGACCCAGTACTTC CAISEQGLETQYF
few TRBJ2-1 TRBV6-2/TRBV6-3 TRBD2 TGTGCCAGCAGTTCAGCCGGGACTAAAGGCATTGAGCAGTTCTTC CASSSAGTKGIEQFF
few TRBJ1-6 TRBV5-1 TRBD1 TGCGCCAGCAGCTTGGGACAGGGGGCCGCTAATTCACCCCTCCACTTT CASSLGQGAANSPLHF
few TRBJ2-5 TRBV27 - TGTGCCAGCAGTCCAGGGGGGGCGGAGACCCAGTACTTC CASSPGGAETQYF
- TRBJ2-1 TRBV4-3 TRBD1 TGCGCCAGCAGCCAAGACGGAACAGGGGCCAATGAGCAGTTCTTC CASSQDGTGANEQFF
few TRBJ1-5 TRBV5-4 - TGTGCCAGCAAAATACAGGGAAGCAATCAGCCCCAGCATTTT CASKIQGSNQPQHF
- TRBJ2-1 TRBV14 - TGTGCCAGCAGCCAAGTGAGGACAGCGCTGTTCTTC CASSQVRTALFF
few TRBJ1-1 TRBV7-9 - TGTGCCAGCAGCTTAAGCGGCAGGGTGGGGGAAGCTTTCTTT CASSLSGRVGEAFF
- TRBJ1-2 TRBV5-1 - TGCGCCAGCAGCCCGATTGGGTCTTATGGCTACACCTTC CASSPIGSYGYTF
- TRBJ2-1 TRBV4-3 - TGCGCCAGCAGCCAAGATCTCATCAGGGCGGGCTCCTACAATGAGCAGTTCTTC CASSQDLIRAGSYNEQFF
- TRBJ1-1 TRBV6-1 - TGTGCCAGCATAAGGGACGTACGTCTGAACGCTTTCTTT CASIRDVRLNAFF
few TRBJ2-2 TRBV5-1 TRBD2 TGCGCCAGCAGCTATAGCGGGAGGGCCGGGGAGCTGTTTTTT CASSYSGRAGELFF
many TRBJ1-5 TRBV3-1 - TGTGCCAGCAGTGGGCAGTTCAGCAATCAGCCCCAGCATTTT CASSGQFSNQPQHF
- TRBJ2-3 TRBV12-3/TRBV12-4 - TGTGCCAGCTGTTTTGGCTCAGCTAGCCTCCTTCCCACAGATACGCAGTATTTT CASCFGSASLLPTDTQYF
- TRBJ2-3 TRBV9 - TGTGCCAGCAGCGTGGGCTCGCGGTGGTCAGATACGCAGTATTTT CASSVGSRWSDTQYF
- TRBJ2-2 TRBV6-5 - TGTGCCAGCAGTTACATGACAGGGAACACCGGGGAGCTGTTTTTT CASSYMTGNTGELFF
many TRBJ2-1 TRBV20-1 TRBD2 TGCAGTGCCCCTAGCGGGGGCTACAATGAGCAGTTCTTC CSAPSGGYNEQFF
- TRBJ1-1 TRBV29-1 - TGCAGCGTTGAAGTAAATGGTCAGGGGAACACTGAAGCTTTCTTT CSVEVNGQGNTEAFF
few TRBJ2-7 TRBV7-9 TRBD1 TGTGCCAGCAGGGGTGGGGACAGCTACGAGCAGTACTTC CASRGGDSYEQYF
many TRBJ2-2 TRBV29-1 TRBD2 TGCAGCGTCCTTAGCGGGGTCCCCACCGGGGAGCTGTTTTTT CSVLSGVPTGELFF
few TRBJ2-5 TRBV6-1 TRBD1 TGTGCCAGCAGTCCACAGGGGGCCTTGTCCGAGACCCAGTACTTC CASSPQGALSETQYF
- TRBJ2-1 TRBV4-1 - TGCGCCAGCAGCCTGCGGACAACCTCCTACAATGAGCAGTTCTTC CASSLRTTSYNEQFF